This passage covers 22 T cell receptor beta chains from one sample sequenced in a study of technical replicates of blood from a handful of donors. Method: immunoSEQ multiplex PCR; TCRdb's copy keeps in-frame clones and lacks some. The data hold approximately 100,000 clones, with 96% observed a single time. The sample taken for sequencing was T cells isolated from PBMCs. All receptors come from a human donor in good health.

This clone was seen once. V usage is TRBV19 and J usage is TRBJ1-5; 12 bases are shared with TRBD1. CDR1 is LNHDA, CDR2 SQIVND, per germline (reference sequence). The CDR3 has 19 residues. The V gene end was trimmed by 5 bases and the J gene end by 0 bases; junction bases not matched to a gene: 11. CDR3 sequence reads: CASSLGQGASRYSNQPQHF. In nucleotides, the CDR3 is TGTGCCAGTAGTTTGGGACAGGGGGCGTCTCGGTATAGCAATCAGCCCCAGCATTTT. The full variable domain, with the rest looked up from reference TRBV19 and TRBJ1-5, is DGGITQSPKYLFRKEGQNVTLSCEQNLNHDAMYWYRQDPGQGLRLIYYSQIVNDFQKGDIAEGYSVSREKKESFPLTVTSAQKNPTAFYLCASSLGQGASRYSNQPQHFGDGTRLSIL.

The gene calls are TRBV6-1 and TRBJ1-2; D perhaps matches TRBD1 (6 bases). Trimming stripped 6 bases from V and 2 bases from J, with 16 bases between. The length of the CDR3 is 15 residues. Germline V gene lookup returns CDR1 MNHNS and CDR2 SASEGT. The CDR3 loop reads CASSLSLTGNYGYTF. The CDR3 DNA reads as TGTGCCAGCAGCCTTTCTTTAACAGGGAACTATGGCTACACCTTC.

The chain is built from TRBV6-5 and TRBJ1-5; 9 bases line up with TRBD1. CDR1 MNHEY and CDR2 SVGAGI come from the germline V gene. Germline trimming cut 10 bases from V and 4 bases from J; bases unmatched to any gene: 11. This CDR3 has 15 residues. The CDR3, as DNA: TGTGCCACCCGGGACAGGGCCTGGGGGAATCAGCCCCAGCATTTT. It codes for CATRDRAWGNQPQHF.

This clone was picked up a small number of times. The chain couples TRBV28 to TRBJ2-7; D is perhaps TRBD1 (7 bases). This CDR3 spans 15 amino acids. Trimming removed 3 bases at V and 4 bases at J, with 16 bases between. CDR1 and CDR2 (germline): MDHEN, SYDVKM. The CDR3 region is CASSFSVQGGYEQYF. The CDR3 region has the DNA TGTGCCAGCAGTTTCTCGGTGCAGGGGGGATACGAGCAGTACTTC.

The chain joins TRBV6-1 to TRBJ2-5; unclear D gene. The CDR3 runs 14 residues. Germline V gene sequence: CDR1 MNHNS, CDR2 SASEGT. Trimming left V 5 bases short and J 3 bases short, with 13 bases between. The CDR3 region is CASSLLAGKETQYF. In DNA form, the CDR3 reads TGTGCCAGCAGTCTCCTGGCAGGTAAAGAGACCCAGTACTTC.

CDR3 sequence reads: CASEGQGVPAKNIQYF. Here the CDR3 DNA reads TGTGCCTCTGAGGGACAGGGCGTCCCAGCCAAAAACATTCAGTACTTC. This sequence joins TRBV7-6 and TRBJ2-4; TRBD1 agrees at 9 bases. Looked up from germline, CDR1 is SGHVS and CDR2 is FNYEAQ. Trimming cost V 11 bases and J 0 bases; bases outside gene matches: 11. CDR3 length: 16 residues.

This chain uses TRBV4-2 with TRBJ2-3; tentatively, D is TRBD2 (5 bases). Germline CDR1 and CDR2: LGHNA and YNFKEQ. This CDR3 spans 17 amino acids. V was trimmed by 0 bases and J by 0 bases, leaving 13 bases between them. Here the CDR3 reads CASSQEASAGSTDTQYF. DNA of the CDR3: TGTGCCAGCAGCCAAGAAGCGTCGGCGGGTAGCACAGATACGCAGTATTTT.

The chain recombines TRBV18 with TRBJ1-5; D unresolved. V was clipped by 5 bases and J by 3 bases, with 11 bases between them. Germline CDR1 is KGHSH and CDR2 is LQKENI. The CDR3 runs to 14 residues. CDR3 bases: TGTGCCAGCTCATCGGGTCAGACCAATCAGCCCCAGCATTTT. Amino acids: CASSSGQTNQPQHF.

The CDR3 reads CASSPPTLAGEQFF. Here the CDR3 DNA reads TGCGCCAGCAGCCCACCTACCCTTGCAGGTGAGCAGTTCTTC. This chain uses TRBV5-1 with TRBJ2-1; D gene ambiguous. The CDR3 has 14 amino acids. V dropped 4 bases and J dropped 9 bases, with 17 bases sitting between them. Germline CDR1 and CDR2: SGHRS and YFSETQ.

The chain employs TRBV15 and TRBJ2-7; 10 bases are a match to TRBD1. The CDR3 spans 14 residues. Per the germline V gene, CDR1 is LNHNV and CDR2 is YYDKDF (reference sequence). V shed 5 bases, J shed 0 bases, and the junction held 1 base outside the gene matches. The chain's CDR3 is CATSGTGVSYEQYF. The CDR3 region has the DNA TGTGCCACCAGCGGGACAGGGGTCTCCTACGAGCAGTACTTC.

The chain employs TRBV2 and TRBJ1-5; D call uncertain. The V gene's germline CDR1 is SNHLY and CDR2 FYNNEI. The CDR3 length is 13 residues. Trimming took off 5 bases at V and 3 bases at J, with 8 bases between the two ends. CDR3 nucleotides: TGTGCCAGCAGTAAGTGGGCCAATCAGCCCCAGCATTTT. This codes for CASSKWANQPQHF.

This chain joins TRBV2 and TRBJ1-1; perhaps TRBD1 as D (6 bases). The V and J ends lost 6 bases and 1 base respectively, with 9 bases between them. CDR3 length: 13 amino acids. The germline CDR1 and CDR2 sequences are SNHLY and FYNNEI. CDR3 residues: CASRIGGNTEAFF. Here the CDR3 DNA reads TGTGCCAGCAGAATAGGGGGGAACACTGAAGCTTTCTTT. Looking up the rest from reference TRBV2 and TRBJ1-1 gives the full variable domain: EPEVTQTPSHQVTQMGQEVILRCVPISNHLYFYWYRQILGQKVEFLVSFYNNEISEKSEIFDDQFSVERPDGSNFTLKIRSTKLEDSAMYFCASRIGGNTEAFFGQGTRLTVV.

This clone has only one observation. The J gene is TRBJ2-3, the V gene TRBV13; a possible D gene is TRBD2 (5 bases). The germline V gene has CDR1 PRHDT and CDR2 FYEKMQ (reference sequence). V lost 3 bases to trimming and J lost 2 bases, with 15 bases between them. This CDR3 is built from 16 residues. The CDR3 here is CASSFEGTSHTDTQYF. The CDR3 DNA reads TGTGCCAGCAGCTTTGAGGGTACATCACACACAGATACGCAGTATTTT.

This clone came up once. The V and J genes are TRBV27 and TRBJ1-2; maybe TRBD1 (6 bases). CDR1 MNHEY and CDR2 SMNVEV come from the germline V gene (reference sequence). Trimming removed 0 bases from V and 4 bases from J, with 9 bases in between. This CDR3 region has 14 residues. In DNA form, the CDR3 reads TGTGCCAGCAGTTTATCGGGGGCCCCCTATGGCTACACCTTC. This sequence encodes CASSLSGAPYGYTF.

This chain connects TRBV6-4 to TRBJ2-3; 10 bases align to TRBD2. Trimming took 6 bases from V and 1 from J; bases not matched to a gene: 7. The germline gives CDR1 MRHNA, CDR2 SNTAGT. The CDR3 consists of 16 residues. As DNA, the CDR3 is TGTGCCAGCAGGGCGAGCGGGGGGGCCGGCACAGATACGCAGTATTTT. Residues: CASRASGGAGTDTQYF.

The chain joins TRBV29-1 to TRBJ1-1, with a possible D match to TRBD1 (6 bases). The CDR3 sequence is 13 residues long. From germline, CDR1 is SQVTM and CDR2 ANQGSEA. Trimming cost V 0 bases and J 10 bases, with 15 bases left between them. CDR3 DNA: TGCAGCGTTGAAGACGGGCGGGGGGCAAGAGCTTTCTTT. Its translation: CSVEDGRGARAFF.

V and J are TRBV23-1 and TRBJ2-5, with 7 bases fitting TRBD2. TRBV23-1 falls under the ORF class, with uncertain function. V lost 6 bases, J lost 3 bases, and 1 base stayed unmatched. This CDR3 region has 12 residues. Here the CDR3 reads CASRRGEETQYF. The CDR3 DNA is TGCGCCAGCAGACGGGGGGAAGAGACCCAGTACTTC.

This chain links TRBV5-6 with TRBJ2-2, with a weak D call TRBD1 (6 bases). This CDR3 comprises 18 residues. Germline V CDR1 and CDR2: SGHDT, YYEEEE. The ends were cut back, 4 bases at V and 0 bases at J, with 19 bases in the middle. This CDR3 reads CASSVFGGRVTNTGELFF. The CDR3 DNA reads TGTGCCAGCAGCGTGTTTGGGGGCAGGGTTACGAACACCGGGGAGCTGTTTTTT.

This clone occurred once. The CDR3 protein is CASSQDGGIYEQYF. Written as DNA, the CDR3 is TGTGCCAGCAGCCAAGATGGAGGGATCTACGAGCAGTACTTC. This chain uses TRBV14 with TRBJ2-7; the D gene is possibly TRBD2 (6 bases). V was clipped by 0 bases and J by 3 bases, with 9 bases between them. The germline CDR1 and CDR2 sequences are SGHDN and FVKESK. There are 14 residues in the CDR3.

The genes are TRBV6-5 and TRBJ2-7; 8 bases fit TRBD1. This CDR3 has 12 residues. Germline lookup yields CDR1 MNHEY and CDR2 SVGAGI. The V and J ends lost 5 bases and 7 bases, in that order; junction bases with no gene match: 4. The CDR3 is CASSRDRIEQYF. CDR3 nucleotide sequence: TGTGCCAGCAGTCGGGACAGGATAGAGCAGTACTTC.

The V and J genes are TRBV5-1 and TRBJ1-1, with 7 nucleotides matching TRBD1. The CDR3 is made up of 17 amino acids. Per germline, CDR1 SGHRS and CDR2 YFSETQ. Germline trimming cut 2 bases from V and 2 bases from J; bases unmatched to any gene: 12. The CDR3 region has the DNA TGCGCCAGCAGCTTTACCGGGACAGCCATTATCAACACTGAAGCTTTCTTT. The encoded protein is CASSFTGTAIINTEAFF.

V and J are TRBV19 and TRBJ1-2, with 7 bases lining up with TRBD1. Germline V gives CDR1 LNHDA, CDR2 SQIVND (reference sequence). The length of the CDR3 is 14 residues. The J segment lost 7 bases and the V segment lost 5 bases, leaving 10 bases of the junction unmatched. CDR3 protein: CASSGDSSESGYTF. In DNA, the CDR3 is TGTGCCAGTAGTGGGGACAGTTCGGAGTCTGGCTACACCTTC.